This T cell receptor beta chain was documented in a study of shared clonotypes between healthy human individuals (dated by TCRdb to the early 2020s). Concerning the study at large: The cohort comprised a couple of women and three men aged 18 to 49 years. To estimate repertoire size and how much clonotype sharing occurs between individuals, the study deeply sequenced the blood TCR repertoires of five healthy adults. To increase sequencing depth and limit assay-specific biases, different laboratories used diverse techniques to prepare libraries and sequence TCR repertoires. Between about 0.94 and 8.9 billion PBMCs per donor were obtained by leukapheresis. For each donor, CD4 naive and CD4 memory were each given three plates, CD8 naive was given two plates, and CD8 memory was given one plate.

Deletion took 6 bases off V and 4 bases off J, with a span of 18 bases between the germline ends. Its CDR3 holds 15 amino acids, cysteine through phenylalanine. The DNA shown is the 45-base CDR3, in frame from base 1. The germline V gene provides CDR1 WSHSY and CDR2 SAAADI. Summary of the overall study and its limitations: Rarefaction of sorted-subset datasets indicated incomplete sequencing despite the large sequencing depth. Pairwise subsampling led to the expectation that sequencing depth would affect the degree of clonotype sharing among donors. Because the study included only a small number of donors, the genetic and exposure-history diversity represented was limited. Sampling was restricted to blood, and TCR repertoires in tissue are likely to differ from TCR repertoires in blood. When a few donors were compared, the shared fraction of clonotypes was about 5.4% for naive CD4, more than 3% for naive CD8, 2% to 2.5% for memory CD4, and roughly 0.4% for memory CD8. Compared with non-shared clonotypes, clonotypes shared by all four sorted-subset donors had higher generation probabilities. Naive subsets generally had larger estimated clonotype richness than memory subsets did.

With regard to this clone: Its cognate antigen has yet to be identified. No base-level quality is on record; no much larger clone is a single base apart.

The donors were healthy, HIV-negative adults with no recently reported acute infections or vaccinations. Only Caucasian adults living in Nashville, Tennessee, USA were represented among the donors. CD4+ T cells were enriched by magnetic negative selection; naive cells were then positively selected on CD45RA, and the negative fraction formed the memory subset. Blood was collected by leukapheresis, and PBMCs were isolated by Ficoll-Histopaque density gradient centrifugation and then cryopreserved in liquid nitrogen vapor phase. Purity and quantity of every magnetically sorted T cell population were checked by analytical flow cytometry. Each sorted fraction had its genomic DNA isolated and then quantified by UV absorbance on a Nanodrop 2000c. TCR CDR3 regions were amplified from genomic DNA by multiplex PCR using the deep immunoSEQ assay. Genomic DNA extracted from each cell subset was distributed evenly over all wells of several immunoSEQ 96-well plates, and each plate served as one replicate. For sorted subsets, each replicate PCR was loaded with roughly 0.2 ug genomic DNA, equivalent to 30,000 to 35,000 T cell genomes. The purified libraries were quantified using a Qubit 3.0 fluorometer, sized with a Bioanalyzer 2100, and then quantified again using the KAPA Library Quantification kit. Every immunoSEQ 96-well plate was sequenced on a separate single-read 150-cycle Illumina NextSeq 550 flow cell. In the original analysis: Because only junctional sequences without quality scores were contained in the immunoSEQ output, filtering matching that applied to full-length reads could not be performed. To assign V/J genes and CDR3, sequences were annotated against IMGT germline references using PyIR, a Python wrapper for IgBLAST v1.9. Reads with weak V/J assignments (E-value above 1e-6), missing CDR3, stop codons, out-of-frame junctions, or ambiguous translated residues were removed. V3J clonotypes were defined as sequences sharing an identical inferred V gene, J gene, and CDR3 amino acid sequence. To compute the percentage overlap between repertoires, the number of shared unique clonotypes was divided by the size of the smaller repertoire. RTK rarefaction, the Chao1 estimator, and Recon v2.1 estimates of unobserved clonotypes were used to assess repertoire richness. OLGA was used to compute generation probabilities for all TCRbeta clonotypes that the gDNA method yielded from a few donors. TCRdb's version of the immuneACCESS table is confined to in-frame rearrangements and falls short of the full clone set. An unresolved V gene accounts for under half of the shortfall where checked; the remainder is of unknown origin. Clone size and the V and J calls come from that table; the DNA yielded D and trimming. The sample table shows 2 million to 2.5 million clones, and over 90% are seen once. 0.35% to 0.5% of the sample comes from the top ten.

Recombination connected TRBV10-2 to TRBJ1-1; 5 matching bases give a weak D call of TRBD1. Source material: naive CD4+ T cells from PBMCs. Read against the paper, the sample's cell subset or site label means: CD45RA+ positively selected. The receptor was isolated from a man younger than 30 in good health. Some clones in this sample may be carry-over from other donors' samples. The nucleotide sequence reads TGCGCCAGCAGGGGACTCTGGGAGGCCAGCACTGAAGCTTTCTTT. Its translation reads: CASRGLWEASTEAFF.